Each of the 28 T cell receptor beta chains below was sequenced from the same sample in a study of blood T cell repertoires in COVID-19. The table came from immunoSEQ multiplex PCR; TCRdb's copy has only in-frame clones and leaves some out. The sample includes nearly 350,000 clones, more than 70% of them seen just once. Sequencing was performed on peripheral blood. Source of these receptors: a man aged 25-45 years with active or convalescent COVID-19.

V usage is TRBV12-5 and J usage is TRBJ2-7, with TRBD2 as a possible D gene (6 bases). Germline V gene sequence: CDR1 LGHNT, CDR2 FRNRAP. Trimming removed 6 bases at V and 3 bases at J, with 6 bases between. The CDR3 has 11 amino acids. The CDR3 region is CASGGGYEQYF. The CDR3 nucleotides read TGTGCTAGTGGGGGGGGCTACGAGCAGTACTTC.

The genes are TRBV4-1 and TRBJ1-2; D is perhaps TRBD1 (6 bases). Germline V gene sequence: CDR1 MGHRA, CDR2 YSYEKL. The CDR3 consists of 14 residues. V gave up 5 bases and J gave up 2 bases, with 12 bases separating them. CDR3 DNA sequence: TGCGCCAGCAGCGACGCGGGGGCCAACTATGGCTACACCTTC. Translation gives CASSDAGANYGYTF.

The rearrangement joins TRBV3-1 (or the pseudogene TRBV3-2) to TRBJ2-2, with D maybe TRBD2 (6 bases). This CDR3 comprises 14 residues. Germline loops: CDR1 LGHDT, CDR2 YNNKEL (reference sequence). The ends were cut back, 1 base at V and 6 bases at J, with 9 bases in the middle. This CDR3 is CASSQAWGAGELFF. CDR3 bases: TGTGCCAGCAGCCAAGCTTGGGGGGCCGGGGAGCTGTTTTTT.

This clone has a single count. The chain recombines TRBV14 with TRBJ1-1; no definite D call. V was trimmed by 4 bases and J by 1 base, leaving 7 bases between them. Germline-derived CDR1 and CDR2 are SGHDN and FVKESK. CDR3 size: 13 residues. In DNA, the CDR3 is TGTGCCAGCAGCCCTAGTTGGAACACTGAAGCTTTCTTT. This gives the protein CASSPSWNTEAFF.

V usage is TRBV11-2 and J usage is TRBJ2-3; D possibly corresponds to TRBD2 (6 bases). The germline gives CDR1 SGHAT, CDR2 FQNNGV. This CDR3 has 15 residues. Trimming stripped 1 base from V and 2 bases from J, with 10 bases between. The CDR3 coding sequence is TGTGCCAGCAGCTTAGGTGGGAGGCACACAGATACGCAGTATTTT. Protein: CASSLGGRHTDTQYF.

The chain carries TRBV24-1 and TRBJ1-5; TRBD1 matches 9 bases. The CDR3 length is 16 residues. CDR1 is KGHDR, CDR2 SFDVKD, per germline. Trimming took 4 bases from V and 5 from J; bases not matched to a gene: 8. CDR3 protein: CATSDRGTGRDQPQHF. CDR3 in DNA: TGTGCCACCAGTGACCGCGGGACAGGGAGGGATCAGCCCCAGCATTTT.

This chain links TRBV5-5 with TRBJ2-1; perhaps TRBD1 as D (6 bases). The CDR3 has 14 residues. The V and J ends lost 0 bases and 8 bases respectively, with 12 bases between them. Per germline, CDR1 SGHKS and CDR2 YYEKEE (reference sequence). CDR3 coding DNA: TGTGCCAGCAGCTTGGGACAGGCCAGGTATGAGCAGTTCTTC. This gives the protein CASSLGQARYEQFF.

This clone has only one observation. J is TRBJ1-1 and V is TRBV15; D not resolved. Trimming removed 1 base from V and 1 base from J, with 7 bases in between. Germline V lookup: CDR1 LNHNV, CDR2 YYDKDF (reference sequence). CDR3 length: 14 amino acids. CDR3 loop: CATSRVQKNTEAFF. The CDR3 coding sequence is TGTGCCACCAGCAGAGTACAGAAGAACACTGAAGCTTTCTTT.

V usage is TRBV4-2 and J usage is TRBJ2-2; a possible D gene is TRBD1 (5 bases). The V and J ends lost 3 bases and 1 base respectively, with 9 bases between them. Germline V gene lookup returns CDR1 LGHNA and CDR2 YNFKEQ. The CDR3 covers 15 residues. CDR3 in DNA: TGTGCCAGCAGCCAGACAGCTCTGAACACCGGGGAGCTGTTTTTT. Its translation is CASSQTALNTGELFF.

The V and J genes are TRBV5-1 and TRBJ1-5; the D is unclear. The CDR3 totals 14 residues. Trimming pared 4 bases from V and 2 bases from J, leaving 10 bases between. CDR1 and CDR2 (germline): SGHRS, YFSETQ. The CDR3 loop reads CASSLGDGNQPQHF. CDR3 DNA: TGCGCCAGCAGCCTCGGGGATGGCAATCAGCCCCAGCATTTT.

This CDR3 reads CASCRDRDQPQHF. The CDR3 DNA sequence: TGTGCCAGCTGTCGGGACAGGGATCAGCCCCAGCATTTT. The chain couples TRBV6-5 to TRBJ1-5; TRBD1 aligns across 9 bases. Trimming at V came to 8 bases and at J to 5 bases, leaving 4 bases not matched to a gene. The CDR3 runs to 13 residues. From germline, CDR1 is MNHEY and CDR2 SVGAGI.

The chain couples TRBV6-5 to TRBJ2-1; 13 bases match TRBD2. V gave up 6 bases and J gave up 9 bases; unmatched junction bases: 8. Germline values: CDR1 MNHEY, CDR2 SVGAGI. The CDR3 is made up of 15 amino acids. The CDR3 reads CASSSGTSGIIEQFF. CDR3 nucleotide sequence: TGTGCCAGCAGCTCCGGGACTAGCGGGATTATTGAGCAGTTCTTC.

The CDR3 DNA is TGTGCCAGCAGCGTTAGCGGGGACCCCTCCTACGAGCAGTACTTC. Amino acid sequence: CASSVSGDPSYEQYF. The chain uses TRBV9 and TRBJ2-7; 8 positions agree with TRBD2. Germline values: CDR1 SGDLS, CDR2 YYNGEE. With V trimmed by 2 bases and J by 0 bases, 4 bases remained unmatched. The CDR3 has 15 amino acids.

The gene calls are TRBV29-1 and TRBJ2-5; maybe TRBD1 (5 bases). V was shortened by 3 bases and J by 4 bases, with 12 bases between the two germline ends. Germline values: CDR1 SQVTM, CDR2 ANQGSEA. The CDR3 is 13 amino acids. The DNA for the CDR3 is TGCAGCGTTGACGGCAGGGTGAGAGAGACCCAGTACTTC. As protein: CSVDGRVRETQYF.

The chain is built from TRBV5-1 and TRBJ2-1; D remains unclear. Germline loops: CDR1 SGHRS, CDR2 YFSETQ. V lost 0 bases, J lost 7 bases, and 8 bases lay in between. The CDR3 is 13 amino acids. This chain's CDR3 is CASSLGVGNEQFF. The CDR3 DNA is TGCGCCAGCAGCTTGGGGGTCGGGAATGAGCAGTTCTTC.

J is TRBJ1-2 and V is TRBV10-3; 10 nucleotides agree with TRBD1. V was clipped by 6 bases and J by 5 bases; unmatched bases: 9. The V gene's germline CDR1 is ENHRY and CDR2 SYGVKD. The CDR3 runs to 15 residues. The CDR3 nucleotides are TGTGCCATCAGAGCGGGACAGGGGCTTCCTTATGGCTACACCTTC. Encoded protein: CAIRAGQGLPYGYTF.

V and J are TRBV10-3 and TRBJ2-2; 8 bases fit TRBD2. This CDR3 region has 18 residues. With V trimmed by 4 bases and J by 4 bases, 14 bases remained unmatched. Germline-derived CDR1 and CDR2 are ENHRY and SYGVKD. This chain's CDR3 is CAISGQDAGGRGTGELFF. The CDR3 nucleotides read TGTGCCATCAGTGGCCAGGATGCGGGGGGCAGAGGCACCGGGGAGCTGTTTTTT.

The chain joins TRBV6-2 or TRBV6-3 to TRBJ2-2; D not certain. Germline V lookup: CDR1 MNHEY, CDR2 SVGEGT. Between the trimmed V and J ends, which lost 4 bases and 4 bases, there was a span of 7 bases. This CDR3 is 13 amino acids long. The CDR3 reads CASSFFSTGELFF. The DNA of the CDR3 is TGTGCCAGCAGTTTCTTCAGCACCGGGGAGCTGTTTTTT.

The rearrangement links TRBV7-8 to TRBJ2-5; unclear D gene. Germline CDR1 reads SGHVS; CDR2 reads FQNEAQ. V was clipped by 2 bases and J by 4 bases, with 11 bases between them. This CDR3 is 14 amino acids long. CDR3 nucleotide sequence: TGTGCCAGCAGCTTAAGAAGGTTAGCAGAGACCCAGTACTTC. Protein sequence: CASSLRRLAETQYF.

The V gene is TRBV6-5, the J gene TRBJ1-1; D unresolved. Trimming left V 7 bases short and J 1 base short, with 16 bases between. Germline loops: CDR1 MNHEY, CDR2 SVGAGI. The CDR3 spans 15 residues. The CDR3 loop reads CASTLRVGGNTEAFF. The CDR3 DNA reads TGTGCCAGCACCCTGAGGGTAGGAGGGAACACTGAAGCTTTCTTT.

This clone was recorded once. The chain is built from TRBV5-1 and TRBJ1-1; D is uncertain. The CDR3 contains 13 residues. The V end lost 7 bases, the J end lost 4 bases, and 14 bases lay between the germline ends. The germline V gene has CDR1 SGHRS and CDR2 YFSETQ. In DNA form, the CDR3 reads TGCGCCAGCGCTGCCGCGGGAGGCACTGAAGCTTTCTTT. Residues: CASAAAGGTEAFF. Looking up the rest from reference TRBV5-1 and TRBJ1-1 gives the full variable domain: KAGVTQTPRYLIKTRGQQVTLSCSPISGHRSVSWYQQTPGQGLQFLFEYFSETQRNKGNFPGRFSGRQFSNSRSEMNVSTLELGDSALYLCASAAAGGTEAFFGQGTRLTVV.

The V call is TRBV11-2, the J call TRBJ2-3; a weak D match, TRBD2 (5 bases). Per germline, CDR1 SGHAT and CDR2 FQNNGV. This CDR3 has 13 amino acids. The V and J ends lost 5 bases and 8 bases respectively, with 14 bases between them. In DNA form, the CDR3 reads TGTGCCAGCAGCCCATCACTAGTGACTACGCAGTATTTT. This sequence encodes CASSPSLVTTQYF.

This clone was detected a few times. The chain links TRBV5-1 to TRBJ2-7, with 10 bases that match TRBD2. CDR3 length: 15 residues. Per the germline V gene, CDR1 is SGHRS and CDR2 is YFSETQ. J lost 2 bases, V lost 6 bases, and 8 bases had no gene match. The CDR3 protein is CASKGGLAPTYEQYF. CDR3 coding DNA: TGCGCCAGCAAAGGGGGACTAGCGCCCACCTACGAGCAGTACTTC.

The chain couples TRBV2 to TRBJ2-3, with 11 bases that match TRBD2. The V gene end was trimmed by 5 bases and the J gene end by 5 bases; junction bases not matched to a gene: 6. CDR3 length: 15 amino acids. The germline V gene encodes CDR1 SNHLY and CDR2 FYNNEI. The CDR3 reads CASSYLAGGGDTQYF. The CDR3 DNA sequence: TGTGCCAGCAGTTACTTAGCGGGAGGGGGAGATACGCAGTATTTT.

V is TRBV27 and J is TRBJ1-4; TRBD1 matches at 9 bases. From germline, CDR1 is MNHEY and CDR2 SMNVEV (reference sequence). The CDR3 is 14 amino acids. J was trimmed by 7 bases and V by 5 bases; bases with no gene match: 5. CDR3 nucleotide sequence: TGTGCCAGCAGTCCCTACAGGGGGCTTGAAAAACTGTTTTTT. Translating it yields CASSPYRGLEKLFF. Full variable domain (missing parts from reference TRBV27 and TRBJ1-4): EAQVTQNPRYLITVTGKKLTVTCSQNMNHEYMSWYRQDPGLGLRQIYYSMNVEVTDKGDVPEGYKVSRKEKRNFPLILESPSPNQTSLYFCASSPYRGLEKLFFGSGTQLSVL.

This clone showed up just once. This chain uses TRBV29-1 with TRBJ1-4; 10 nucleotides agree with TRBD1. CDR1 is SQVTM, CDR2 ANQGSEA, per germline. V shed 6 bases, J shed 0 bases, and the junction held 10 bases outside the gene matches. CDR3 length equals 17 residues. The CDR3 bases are TGCAGCGTCGGCACGGGACAGGGGACTGCAACTAATGAAAAACTGTTTTTT. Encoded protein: CSVGTGQGTATNEKLFF. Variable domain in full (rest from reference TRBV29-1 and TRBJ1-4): SAVISQKPSRDICQRGTSLTIQCQVDSQVTMMFWYRQQPGQSLTLIATANQGSEATYESGFVIDKFPISRPNLTFSTLTVSNMSPEDSSIYLCSVGTGQGTATNEKLFFGSGTQLSVL.

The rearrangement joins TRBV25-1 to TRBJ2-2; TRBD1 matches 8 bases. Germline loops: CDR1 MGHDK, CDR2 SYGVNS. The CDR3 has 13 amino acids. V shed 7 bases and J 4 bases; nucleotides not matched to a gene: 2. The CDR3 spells CASTTGGTGELFF. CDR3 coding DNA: TGTGCCAGCACTACAGGGGGCACCGGGGAGCTGTTTTTT. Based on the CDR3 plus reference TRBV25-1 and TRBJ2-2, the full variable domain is EADIYQTPRYLVIGTGKKITLECSQTMGHDKMYWYQQDPGMELHLIHYSYGVNSTEKGDLSSESTVSRIRTEHFPLTLESARPSHTSQYLCASTTGGTGELFFGEGSRLTVL.

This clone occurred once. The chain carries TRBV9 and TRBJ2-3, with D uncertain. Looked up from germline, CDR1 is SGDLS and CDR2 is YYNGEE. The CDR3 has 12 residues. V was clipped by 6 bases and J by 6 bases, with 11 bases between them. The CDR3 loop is CASTGSSDTQYF. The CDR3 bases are TGTGCCAGCACGGGTTCGAGTGATACGCAGTATTTT.